This record looks at one T cell receptor (beta chain) sequence and its context. The target antigen is unknown. This sample was taken from a study of OX40 agonist ivuxolimab in advanced cancers. Across the whole study: Ivuxolimab is a fully human IgG2 antibody that activates OX40 (CD134).

V shed 2 bases and J 5 bases; nucleotides not matched to a gene: 7. From germline, CDR1 is LNHDA and CDR2 SQIVND (reference sequence). CDR3 length: 16 amino acids. Profiling relied on immunoSEQ multiplex PCR, and the TCRdb table lists in-frame clones only, not all of them. The data hold fewer than 85,000 clones, with about four fifths observed a single time. General observations from the study: CD4+ and CD8+ T cells in blood underwent clonal expansion by week 6 at 0.1 to 3.0 mg/kg.

The receptor was derived from an adult with an advanced solid tumor such as melanoma, head and neck, liver or kidney cancer. Sample: CD4+ or CD8+ T cells sorted from blood, taken in a trial of the OX40 agonist ivuxolimab. The chain links TRBV19 to TRBJ2-3; 10 bases align to TRBD2. In nucleotides, the CDR3 is TGTGCCAGTAGTATAAGGGTAGCGGGGGGTATAGATACGCAGTATTTT. Protein sequence: CASSIRVAGGIDTQYF. The complete variable domain, with remaining parts taken from reference TRBV19 and TRBJ2-3, reads DGGITQSPKYLFRKEGQNVTLSCEQNLNHDAMYWYRQDPGQGLRLIYYSQIVNDFQKGDIAEGYSVSREKKESFPLTVTSAQKNPTAFYLCASSIRVAGGIDTQYFGPGTRLTVL.